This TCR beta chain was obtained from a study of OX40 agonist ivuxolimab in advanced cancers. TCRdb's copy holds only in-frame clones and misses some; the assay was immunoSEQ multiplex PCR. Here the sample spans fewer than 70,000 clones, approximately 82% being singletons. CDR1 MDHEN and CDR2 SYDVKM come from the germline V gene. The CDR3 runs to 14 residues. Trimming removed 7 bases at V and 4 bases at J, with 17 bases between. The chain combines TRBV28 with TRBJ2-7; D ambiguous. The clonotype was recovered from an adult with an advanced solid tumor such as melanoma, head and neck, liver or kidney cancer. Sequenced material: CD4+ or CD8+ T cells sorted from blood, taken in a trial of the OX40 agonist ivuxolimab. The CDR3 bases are TGTGCCAGCACCCCGGATTTCGCCCCTTACGAGCAGTACTTC. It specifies CASTPDFAPYEQYF.